Listed here are 25 T cell receptor beta chains from one sample, sequenced in a study of blood T cell repertoires in COVID-19. Clones were sequenced by immunoSEQ multiplex PCR, and TCRdb holds only the in-frame ones, with some missing. The repertoire consists of approximately 340,000 clones, with more than 85% occurring once and the leading ten covering 0.8% to 0.9%. The sequenced material came from PBMCs or T cells enriched from blood (not recorded which). These receptors came from a woman aged 40-49 years who had been exposed to COVID-19.

This chain connects TRBV24-1 to TRBJ1-2; 7 bases line up with TRBD1. Germline V gene lookup returns CDR1 KGHDR and CDR2 SFDVKD. J lost 8 bases, V lost 4 bases, and 3 bases had no gene match. The CDR3 consists of 12 residues. Written as DNA, the CDR3 is TGTGCCACCAGTGACACAGGGGTCGGCTACACCTTC. Translating it yields CATSDTGVGYTF.

The chain has TRBV2 and TRBJ2-3, with 13 bases matching TRBD2. The germline V gene encodes CDR1 SNHLY and CDR2 FYNNEI. This CDR3 comprises 15 residues. The trim removed 8 bases at V and 4 bases at J, leaving 6 bases unmatched. CDR3 region: CASGRTSGSADTQYF. The CDR3 DNA reads TGTGCCAGCGGAAGGACTAGCGGGAGCGCAGATACGCAGTATTTT. Together with reference TRBV2 and TRBJ2-3, the CDR3 gives the full variable domain: EPEVTQTPSHQVTQMGQEVILRCVPISNHLYFYWYRQILGQKVEFLVSFYNNEISEKSEIFDDQFSVERPDGSNFTLKIRSTKLEDSAMYFCASGRTSGSADTQYFGPGTRLTVL.

The V call is TRBV6-2 or TRBV6-3, the J call TRBJ2-7; D not certain. The germline V gene encodes CDR1 MNHEY and CDR2 SVGEGT. Trimming took 6 bases from V and 3 from J, leaving 9 bases between them. CDR3 length: 12 amino acids. CDR3 sequence: CASSPLSYEQYF. CDR3 DNA: TGTGCCAGCAGCCCGCTGAGCTACGAGCAGTACTTC.

The genes are TRBV7-8 and TRBJ2-7; 10 bases align to TRBD2. Germline V CDR1 and CDR2: SGHVS, FQNEAQ. J gave up 0 bases and V 1 base, and 9 bases lay outside the gene matches. CDR3 length: 18 residues. CDR3 loop: CASSLVASGGFFSYEQYF. For the CDR3, the DNA is TGTGCCAGCAGCTTAGTCGCTAGCGGGGGATTCTTCTCCTACGAGCAGTACTTC.

The chain joins TRBV19 to TRBJ2-7; possibly TRBD1 for D (6 bases). Per the germline V gene, CDR1 is LNHDA and CDR2 is SQIVND (reference sequence). Trimming shortened V by 2 bases and J by 9 bases, and 20 bases separated the two germline ends. The CDR3 is 15 amino acids. The CDR3 sequence: CASSISRGLANAQYF. In DNA form, the CDR3 reads TGTGCCAGTAGTATATCCAGGGGCCTAGCTAACGCGCAGTACTTC. The variable domain in full, with the rest retrieved from reference TRBV19 and TRBJ2-7, is DGGITQSPKYLFRKEGQNVTLSCEQNLNHDAMYWYRQDPGQGLRLIYYSQIVNDFQKGDIAEGYSVSREKKESFPLTVTSAQKNPTAFYLCASSISRGLANAQYFGPGTRLTVT.

This clone was found a few times. V gene TRBV5-1 combines with J gene TRBJ1-2, with 11 bases aligning to TRBD1. J lost 8 bases, V lost 0 bases, and 9 bases had no gene match. This CDR3 region has 16 residues. Germline-derived CDR1 and CDR2 are SGHRS and YFSETQ. CDR3 coding DNA: TGCGCCAGCAGCTTGGGTTATGGACAGGGGGCGTCCGGCTACACCTTC. The encoded protein is CASSLGYGQGASGYTF.

The chain joins TRBV12-5 to TRBJ1-2; perhaps TRBD1 as D (5 bases). The CDR3 spans 14 residues. V lost 4 bases and J lost 8, with 17 bases in between. The germline gives CDR1 LGHNT, CDR2 FRNRAP. CDR3 residues: CASGSPTGLWGYTF. The DNA for the CDR3 is TGTGCTAGTGGTTCCCCCACAGGATTGTGGGGCTACACCTTC.

The rearrangement links TRBV5-1 to TRBJ2-1; possibly TRBD1 for D (6 bases). The V end was cut by 3 bases, the J end by 3 bases, with 13 bases between. The CDR3 contains 15 residues. Germline V CDR1 and CDR2: SGHRS, YFSETQ. The DNA of the CDR3 is TGCGCCAGCAGCTATGGGGGCTTGAGCTACAATGAGCAGTTCTTC. As protein: CASSYGGLSYNEQFF. Full variable domain (missing parts from reference TRBV5-1 and TRBJ2-1): KAGVTQTPRYLIKTRGQQVTLSCSPISGHRSVSWYQQTPGQGLQFLFEYFSETQRNKGNFPGRFSGRQFSNSRSEMNVSTLELGDSALYLCASSYGGLSYNEQFFGPGTRLTVL.

This chain uses TRBV29-1 with TRBJ2-1; possibly TRBD1 for D (5 bases). The CDR3 runs to 11 residues. CDR1 is SQVTM and CDR2 is ANQGSEA in the germline V gene. V was trimmed by 4 bases and J by 6 bases, leaving 7 bases between them. CDR3 region: CSVADSNEQFF. CDR3 coding DNA: TGCAGCGTTGCCGACAGCAATGAGCAGTTCTTC.

The CDR3 loop is CASSHSPSGSTYNEQFF. CDR3 DNA: TGTGCCAGCTCACATTCCCCTAGCGGGAGTACGTACAATGAGCAGTTCTTC. This sequence joins TRBV18 and TRBJ2-1, with 10 bases lining up with TRBD2. Germline V gives CDR1 KGHSH, CDR2 LQKENI. The CDR3 runs 17 residues. J lost 4 bases, V lost 4 bases, and 10 bases had no gene match.

This CDR3 reads CASSPYQGVSGYTF. The CDR3 DNA reads TGTGCCAGCAGCCCGTATCAGGGGGTGTCTGGCTACACCTTC. The chain is built from TRBV3-1 (or the pseudogene TRBV3-2) and TRBJ1-2, with 7 nucleotides matching TRBD1. The length of the CDR3 is 14 residues. Trimming took 4 bases from V and 7 from J; bases not matched to a gene: 9. Germline values: CDR1 LGHDT, CDR2 YNNKEL (reference sequence).

The chain recombines TRBV3-1 (or the pseudogene TRBV3-2) with TRBJ1-3; possibly TRBD1 for D (5 bases). The length of the CDR3 is 15 residues. Looked up from germline, CDR1 is LGHDT and CDR2 is YNNKEL (reference sequence). V was cut by 2 bases and J by 2 bases, with 10 bases left in between. The CDR3 here is CASSQKWGTGNTIYF. CDR3 DNA: TGTGCCAGCAGCCAAAAGTGGGGCACTGGAAACACCATATATTTT.

The chain combines TRBV12-5 with TRBJ1-5; D possibly corresponds to TRBD1 (6 bases). The CDR3 loop spans 15 amino acids. Per germline, CDR1 LGHNT and CDR2 FRNRAP. V was shortened by 6 bases and J by 1 base, with 13 bases between the two germline ends. The DNA of the CDR3 is TGTGCTAGTGGCGCGACAGGAAGGAGCAATCAGCCCCAGCATTTT. Protein product: CASGATGRSNQPQHF. The full variable domain, in which reference TRBV12-5 and TRBJ1-5 provide the parts outside the CDR3, is DARVTQTPRHKVTEMGQEVTMRCQPILGHNTVFWYRQTMMQGLELLAYFRNRAPLDDSGMPKDRFSAEMPDATLATLKIQPSEPRDSAVYFCASGATGRSNQPQHFGDGTRLSIL.

CDR3 residues: CASSPRAAGGHYEQYF. The CDR3 DNA sequence: TGTGCCAGCAGCCCCCGCGCGGCGGGAGGGCACTACGAGCAGTACTTC. The chain employs TRBV7-2 and TRBJ2-7, with TRBD2 matching over 9 bases. V lost 5 bases and J lost 3; bases outside the gene matches: 11. This CDR3 is built from 16 residues. The germline CDR1 and CDR2 sequences are SGHTA and FQGNSA. Full variable domain (remainder filled in from reference TRBV7-2 and TRBJ2-7): GAGVSQSPSNKVTEKGKDVELRCDPISGHTALYWYRQSLGQGLEFLIYFQGNSAPDKSGLPSDRFSAERTGGSVSTLTIQRTQQEDSAVYLCASSPRAAGGHYEQYFGPGTRLTVT.

The chain has TRBV29-1 and TRBJ1-3; D is ambiguous. The CDR3 is made up of 13 amino acids. Looked up from germline, CDR1 is SQVTM and CDR2 is ANQGSEA. The V and J ends lost 8 bases and 2 bases respectively, with 13 bases between them. DNA of the CDR3: TGCAGCATCTCCCCCCGGGCTGGAAACACCATATATTTT. Residues: CSISPRAGNTIYF.

The V and J genes are TRBV20-1 and TRBJ1-2; no reliable D call. Trimming took off 4 bases at V and 8 bases at J, with 8 bases between the two ends. Germline CDR1 is DFQATT and CDR2 is SNEGSKA (reference sequence). The CDR3 extends over 10 amino acids. This chain's CDR3 is CSATDEGYTF. The CDR3 DNA reads as TGCAGTGCTACTGATGAGGGCTACACCTTC.

The V call is TRBV30, the J call TRBJ1-5, with D possibly matching TRBD1 (5 bases). V shed 1 base and J shed 2 bases, with 18 bases lying between them. CDR1 is GTSNPN and CDR2 is SVGIG in the germline V gene (reference sequence). This CDR3 has 17 amino acids. The CDR3 sequence: CAWSAGRTTRGNQPQHF. The CDR3, as DNA: TGTGCCTGGAGTGCCGGCCGGACAACCCGGGGCAATCAGCCCCAGCATTTT.

This chain links TRBV19 with TRBJ1-2; TRBD1 matches 7 bases. The J segment lost 0 bases and the V segment lost 6 bases, leaving 13 bases of the junction unmatched. This CDR3 contains 17 residues. Germline CDR1 is LNHDA and CDR2 is SQIVND (reference sequence). The CDR3 loop is CASSEPGTELANYGYTF. The CDR3, as DNA: TGTGCCAGTAGCGAACCCGGGACAGAACTAGCTAACTATGGCTACACCTTC.

The chain combines TRBV5-4 with TRBJ2-7; possible D gene TRBD2, 5 bases. V was pared by 4 bases and J by 2 bases, with 13 bases between. This CDR3 has 14 residues. Germline V gene data show CDR1 as SGHNT and CDR2 as YYREEE (reference sequence). The CDR3 here is CASSPSRRTYEQYF. The CDR3 DNA reads as TGTGCCAGCAGCCCTAGCCGGCGGACCTACGAGCAGTACTTC.

The V and J genes are TRBV19 and TRBJ1-6, with TRBD1 identical over 9 bases. With V trimmed by 3 bases and J by 10 bases, 4 bases remained unmatched. The CDR3 consists of 14 residues. From germline, CDR1 is LNHDA and CDR2 SQIVND (reference sequence). CDR3 DNA: TGTGCCAGTAGTATGGGACAGGGCTGGTCACCCCTCCACTTT. It is translated as CASSMGQGWSPLHF.

This clone was detected only once. This chain uses TRBV5-1 with TRBJ1-6; D unclear. Between the trimmed V and J ends, which lost 1 base and 8 bases, there was a span of 7 bases. Per the germline V gene, CDR1 is SGHRS and CDR2 is YFSETQ. CDR3 length equals 13 residues. The CDR3 reads CASSLYSDSPLHF. CDR3 nucleotide sequence: TGCGCCAGCAGCTTGTATTCTGATTCACCCCTCCACTTT. The full variable domain, in which reference TRBV5-1 and TRBJ1-6 provide the parts outside the CDR3, is KAGVTQTPRYLIKTRGQQVTLSCSPISGHRSVSWYQQTPGQGLQFLFEYFSETQRNKGNFPGRFSGRQFSNSRSEMNVSTLELGDSALYLCASSLYSDSPLHFGNGTRLTVT.

The table lists this clone with a count of one. The V and J genes are TRBV2 and TRBJ1-2, with D possibly being TRBD1 (5 bases). CDR3 size: 11 residues. CDR1 is SNHLY and CDR2 is FYNNEI in the germline V gene. Trimming left V 9 bases short and J 8 bases short, with 13 bases between. This CDR3 is CASSRAGGYTF. The CDR3 DNA reads TGTGCCAGTAGCAGGGCTGGGGGCTACACCTTC.

The chain uses TRBV5-6 and TRBJ1-2; 7 nucleotides match TRBD1. CDR1 and CDR2 (germline): SGHDT, YYEEEE. Losses at the gene ends were 5 bases for V and 1 base for J; bases not matched to a gene: 11. CDR3 length: 16 amino acids. CDR3 nucleotides: TGTGCCAGCAGGGTAAACTCCGGGACAGTTAACTATGGCTACACCTTC. Translating gives CASRVNSGTVNYGYTF.

This chain uses TRBV7-8 with TRBJ1-2; D possibly corresponds to TRBD1 (5 bases). The CDR3 extends over 13 amino acids. Germline CDR1 SGHVS, CDR2 FQNEAQ. Trimming removed 5 bases from V and 8 bases from J, with 15 bases in between. The CDR3 protein is CASSPGQGRGYTF. The CDR3 DNA reads TGTGCCAGCAGCCCCGGGCAGGGAAGAGGCTACACCTTC. The full variable domain, with the rest looked up from reference TRBV7-8 and TRBJ1-2, is GAGVSQSPRYKVAKRGQDVALRCDPISGHVSLFWYQQALGQGPEFLTYFQNEAQLDKSGLPSDRFFAERPEGSVSTLKIQRTQQEDSAVYLCASSPGQGRGYTFGSGTRLTVV.

This clone has more than one count but fewer than ten. J is TRBJ1-6 and V is TRBV3-1 (or the pseudogene TRBV3-2); TRBD1 matches at 12 bases. The CDR3 is made up of 21 amino acids. Germline assignment: CDR1 LGHDT and CDR2 YNNKEL (reference sequence). After removal of 0 bases from V and 0 bases from J, the junction contained 9 bases not matched to a gene. The DNA of the CDR3 is TGTGCCAGCAGCCAAGAACCGGGACAGGGGGCTTGGAGCTCCTATAATTCACCCCTCCACTTT. It codes for CASSQEPGQGAWSSYNSPLHF.